This T cell receptor (beta chain) stems from a study of human T cells and chemical hapten exposure (dated by TCRdb to about 2021). About the full investigation: For sensitization, 2% DPC in acetone was applied to an approximately 2 cm by approximately 2 cm area of upper inner arm skin. Throughout the roughly 25-week study period, patients were also given weekly therapeutic DPC doses on the scalp. The study tracked peripheral blood TCR repertoire changes in vivo during primary and secondary sensitization to the hapten diphenylcyclopropenone (DPC) in alopecia patients. For TCR sequencing, blood came from 25 to 35 alopecia patients at anywhere from one to four time points (pre-sensitization, 2, 6 and 24 weeks). Alopecia areata with under or over 50% scalp involvement, alopecia totalis and alopecia universalis were represented in the patient cohort, which was mostly female. Patch testing was done on the upper back using Finn chambers containing 0.01% DPC, and results were scored after 6 days according to International Contact Dermatitis Research Group standards. The libraries were sequenced as a pool, and the TCR yield per sample differed mostly because of small variations in library volumes within the pool. Patient blood was sampled pre-sensitization (week 0) and at 2, 6 and about 24 weeks after DPC sensitization.

This sample's time point label indicates: patch test 2, 6 weeks after DPC sensitization. Sample treatment or condition, as interpreted from the label and publication: therapeutic diphenylcyclopropenone sensitization with weekly scalp DPC. At each patch-test visit, blood was drawn before the patch test was applied. Patients were eligible if aged 18 to 70, diagnosed with alopecia and judged suitable for DPC therapy, and pregnant patients were excluded. Total RNA was extracted from unfractionated whole blood collected in Tempus Blood RNA tubes. Library generation was performed with RACE. The sample was run on a NextSeq 500. Library preparation attached unique molecular identifiers to individual cDNA molecules for quantitative, reproducible TCR counting. Both TCR alpha and TCR beta chains were sequenced from each blood RNA sample. Under the source paper's analysis protocol: Samples had a median of 95,638 TCRs, with a range from about 23,224 to 700,000. V, J and CDR3 annotation of the TCR reads was carried out using the Decombinator software suite. Every sample was subsampled to the same number of TCRs (28,000) for the PS versus PT1 abundance plots. Expanded TCRs were defined as absent before sensitization and observed at least eight times at the 2-week time point. In TCRdb, the public reads were trimmed at Q25 with fastp and aligned with MiXCR, with productive beta chains retained. CDR3 protein duplicates are merged, each entry listing the most common genes and DNA. These V and J calls originate from TCRdb's pipeline instead of the authors' own analysis. This sample has 80,000 to 100,000 distinct CDR3 sequences in its table, and about 9% of those were observed once. The leading ten clones occupy approximately 2% of the sample.

Broader findings and caveats from the paper: Patch test score was positively correlated with the number of PT1 expanded TCRs, with significance at thresholds 8, 16 and 32 but not at 4. After repeated subsampling, changes were observed in the strength of the expansion versus patch-test correlation and in the threshold at which the correlation became significant. No change with DPC sensitization was found in the number of TCRs above 1 in 1000 frequency, and no evidence of global repertoire structure alterations was found. Alopecia, a presumed autoimmune disease, was present in all patients, so the immune response of the patients might differ from that of healthy individuals. Expanded TCRs formed significantly more large CDR3 similarity clusters than pre-sensitization or healthy control sets, consistent with antigen-driven responses.

This clonotype was seen only a few times. Its target antigen remains unknown. Per-base quality was not reported, and no clone a single base away is much larger than it. The CDR3 covers 13 residues, taking in both the cysteine and the phenylalanine. The entry retains the CDR3 DNA only, 39 bases that are in frame from base 1. V loses 4 bases at its end and J loses 8 bases; junction bases beyond the gene matches: 1. This TCR derives from a woman in her 40s with alopecia areata. Some clones in this sample may be carry-over from other donors' samples. The chain links TRBV12-3 or TRBV12-4 with TRBJ1-6; 8 bases in the middle match TRBD1. This specimen was whole blood, taken in connection with sensitization to the hapten diphenylcyclopropenone (DPC). CDR3 protein: CASSSTGDSPLHF. The sequenced DNA is TGTGCCAGCAGTTCGACAGGGGATTCACCCCTCCACTTT.